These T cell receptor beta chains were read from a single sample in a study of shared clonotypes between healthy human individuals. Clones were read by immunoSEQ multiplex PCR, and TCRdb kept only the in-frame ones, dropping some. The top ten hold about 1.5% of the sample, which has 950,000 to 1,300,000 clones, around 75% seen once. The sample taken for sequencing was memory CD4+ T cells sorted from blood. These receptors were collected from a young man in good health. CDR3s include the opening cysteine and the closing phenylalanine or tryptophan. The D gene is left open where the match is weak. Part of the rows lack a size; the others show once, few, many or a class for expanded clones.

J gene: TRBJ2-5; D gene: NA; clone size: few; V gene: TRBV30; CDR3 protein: CAWSVGGVETQYF; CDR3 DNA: TGTGCCTGGAGTGTTGGGGGAGTAGAGACCCAGTACTTC
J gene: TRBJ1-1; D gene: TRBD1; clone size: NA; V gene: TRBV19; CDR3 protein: CASSLGGEMRTTEAFF; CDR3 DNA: TGTGCCAGTAGTCTAGGGGGCGAGATGCGCACCACTGAAGCTTTCTTT
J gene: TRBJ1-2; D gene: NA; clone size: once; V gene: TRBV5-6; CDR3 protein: CASSLEGNYGYTF; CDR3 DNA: TGTGCCAGCAGCTTAGAGGGGAACTATGGCTACACCTTC
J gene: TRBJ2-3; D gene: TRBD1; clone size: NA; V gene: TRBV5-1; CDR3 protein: CASRSGQDTDTQYF; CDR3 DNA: TGCGCCAGCAGATCAGGACAGGACACAGATACGCAGTATTTT
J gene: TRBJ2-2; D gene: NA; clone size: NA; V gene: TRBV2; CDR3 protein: CASSEALHTGELFF; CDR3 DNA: TGTGCCAGCAGTGAAGCCCTCCACACCGGGGAGCTGTTTTTT
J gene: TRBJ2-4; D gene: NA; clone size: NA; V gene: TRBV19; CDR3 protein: CASRIFGGGIQYF; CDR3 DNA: TGTGCCAGTAGGATTTTCGGTGGGGGCATTCAGTACTTC
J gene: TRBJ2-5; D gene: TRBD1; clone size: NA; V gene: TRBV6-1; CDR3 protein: CASTRDGQGLETQYF; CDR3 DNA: TGTGCCAGCACCAGAGACGGACAGGGATTAGAGACCCAGTACTTC
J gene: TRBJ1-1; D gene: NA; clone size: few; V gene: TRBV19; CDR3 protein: CASSGSTATEAFF; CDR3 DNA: TGTGCCAGTAGCGGGTCTACAGCAACTGAAGCTTTCTTT
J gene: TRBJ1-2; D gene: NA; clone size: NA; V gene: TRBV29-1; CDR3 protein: CSVRTGSRHGYTF; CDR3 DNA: TGCAGCGTGAGGACCGGGTCCAGGCATGGCTACACCTTC
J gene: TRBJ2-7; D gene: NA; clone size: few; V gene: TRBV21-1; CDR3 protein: CASSTGQGQFPSYEQYF; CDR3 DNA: TGTGCCAGCAGTACGGGACAGGGTCAATTTCCCTCCTACGAGCAGTACTTC
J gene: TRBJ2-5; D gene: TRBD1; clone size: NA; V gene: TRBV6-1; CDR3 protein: CASSDGTGREETQYF; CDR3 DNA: TGTGCCAGCAGTGACGGGACAGGGAGAGAGGAGACCCAGTACTTC
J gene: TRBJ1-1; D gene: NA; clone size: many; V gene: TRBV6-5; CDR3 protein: CASRRTKNTEAFF; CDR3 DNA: TGTGCCAGCAGACGCACAAAGAACACTGAAGCTTTCTTT
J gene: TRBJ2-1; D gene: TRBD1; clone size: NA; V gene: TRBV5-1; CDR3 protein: CASSPTGNNEQFF; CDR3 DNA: TGCGCCAGCAGCCCGACAGGGAACAATGAGCAGTTCTTC
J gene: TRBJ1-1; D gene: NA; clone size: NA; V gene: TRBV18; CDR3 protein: CASSPNEYTEAFF; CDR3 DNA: TGTGCCAGCTCTCCGAATGAGTACACTGAAGCTTTCTTT
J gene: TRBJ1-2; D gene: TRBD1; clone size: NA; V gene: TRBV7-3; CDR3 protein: CASSPTGGPYGYTF; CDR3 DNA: TGTGCCAGCAGCCCGACAGGGGGTCCCTATGGCTACACCTTC
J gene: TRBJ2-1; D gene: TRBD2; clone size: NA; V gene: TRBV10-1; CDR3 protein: CASSYESGRGLNEQFF; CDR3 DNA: TGCGCCAGCAGTTATGAGAGCGGGAGGGGGCTCAATGAGCAGTTCTTC
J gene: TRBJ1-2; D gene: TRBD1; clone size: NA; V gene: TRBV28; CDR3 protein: CASSPFQGGYGYTF; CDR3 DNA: TGTGCCAGCAGTCCATTCCAGGGGGGCTATGGCTACACCTTC
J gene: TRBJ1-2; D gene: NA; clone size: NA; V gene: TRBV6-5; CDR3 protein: CASRTAGPYGYTF; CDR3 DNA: TGTGCCAGCAGGACCGCGGGGCCCTATGGCTACACCTTC
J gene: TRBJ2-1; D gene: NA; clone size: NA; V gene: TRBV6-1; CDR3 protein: CASSEAWQKVHNEQFF; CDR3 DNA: TGTGCCAGCAGTGAAGCGTGGCAGAAGGTTCACAATGAGCAGTTCTTC
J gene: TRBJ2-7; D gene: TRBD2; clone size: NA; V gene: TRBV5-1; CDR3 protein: CASSGGGSGLPYEQYF; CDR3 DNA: TGCGCCAGCAGCGGCGGTGGTAGCGGGCTTCCCTACGAGCAGTACTTC
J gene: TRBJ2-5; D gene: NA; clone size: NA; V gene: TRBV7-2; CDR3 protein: CASSLRGIRRALQETQYF; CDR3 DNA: TGTGCCAGCAGCTTAAGGGGTATACGCAGGGCACTACAAGAGACCCAGTACTTC
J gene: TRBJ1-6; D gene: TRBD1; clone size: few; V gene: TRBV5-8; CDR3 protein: CASSLGDRYSPLHF; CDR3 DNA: TGTGCCAGCAGCTTGGGGGACAGGTATTCACCCCTCCACTTT
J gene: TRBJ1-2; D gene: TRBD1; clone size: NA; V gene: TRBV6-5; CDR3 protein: CASRGTVPPGNGYTF; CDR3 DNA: TGTGCCAGCAGGGGGACAGTCCCCCCAGGAAATGGCTACACCTTC
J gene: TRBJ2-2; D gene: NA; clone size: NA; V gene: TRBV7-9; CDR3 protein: CASSLEGEDHGELFF; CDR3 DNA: TGTGCCAGCAGCTTAGAGGGAGAGGACCACGGGGAGCTGTTTTTT
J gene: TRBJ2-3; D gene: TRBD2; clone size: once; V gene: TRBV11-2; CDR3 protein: CASRLAGAIGDTQYF; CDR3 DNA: TGTGCCAGCAGGTTAGCGGGAGCCATTGGAGATACGCAGTATTTT
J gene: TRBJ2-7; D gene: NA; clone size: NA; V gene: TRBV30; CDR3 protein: CAWSVTRASEQYF; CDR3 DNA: TGTGCCTGGAGTGTAACCAGGGCCTCCGAGCAGTACTTC
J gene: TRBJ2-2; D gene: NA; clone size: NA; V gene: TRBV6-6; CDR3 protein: CASSYRYTGELFF; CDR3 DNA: TGTGCCAGCAGTTACAGGTACACCGGGGAGCTGTTTTTT
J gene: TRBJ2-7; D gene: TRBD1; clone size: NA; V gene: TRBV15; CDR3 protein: CATSSPDRVKGYEQYF; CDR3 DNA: TGTGCCACCAGCAGCCCGGACAGGGTTAAGGGCTACGAGCAGTACTTC
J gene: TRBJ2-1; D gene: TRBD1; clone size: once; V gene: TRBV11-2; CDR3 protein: CASSLRQGSGGEQFF; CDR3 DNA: TGTGCCAGCAGCCTACGACAGGGGAGTGGGGGTGAGCAGTTCTTC
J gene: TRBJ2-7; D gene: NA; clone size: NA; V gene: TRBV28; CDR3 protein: CASSLQKGEQYF; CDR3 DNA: TGTGCCAGCAGTTTGCAGAAGGGCGAGCAGTACTTC
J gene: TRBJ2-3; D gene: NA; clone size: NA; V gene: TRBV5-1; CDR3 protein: CASADRRNTDTQYF; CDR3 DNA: TGCGCCAGCGCGGACAGAAGAAACACAGATACGCAGTATTTT
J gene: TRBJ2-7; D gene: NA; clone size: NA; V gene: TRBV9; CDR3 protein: CASSPRPTTYEQYF; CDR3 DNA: TGTGCCAGCAGCCCCCGGCCGACAACCTACGAGCAGTACTTC
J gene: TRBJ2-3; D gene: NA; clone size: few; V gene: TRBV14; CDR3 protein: CASSQDRPLSTDTQYF; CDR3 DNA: TGTGCCAGCAGCCAAGATCGCCCCCTCAGCACAGATACGCAGTATTTT
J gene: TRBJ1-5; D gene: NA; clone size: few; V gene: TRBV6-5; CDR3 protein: CASSYSYSSNQPQHF; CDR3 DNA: TGTGCCAGCAGTTACAGTTACAGCTCAAATCAGCCCCAGCATTTT
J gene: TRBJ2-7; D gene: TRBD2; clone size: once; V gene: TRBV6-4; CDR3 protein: CASRGGDSRYEQYF; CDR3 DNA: TGTGCCAGCAGGGGGGGGGATTCGCGGTACGAGCAGTACTTC
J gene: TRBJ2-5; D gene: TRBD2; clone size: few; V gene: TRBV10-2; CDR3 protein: CASSDGLAGAVKTQYF; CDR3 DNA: TGCGCCAGCAGCGACGGACTAGCGGGAGCGGTTAAGACCCAGTACTTC
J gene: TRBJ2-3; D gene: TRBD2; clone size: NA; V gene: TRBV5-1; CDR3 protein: CASAGAGVGDTQYF; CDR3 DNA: TGCGCCAGCGCTGGAGCGGGAGTGGGAGATACGCAGTATTTT
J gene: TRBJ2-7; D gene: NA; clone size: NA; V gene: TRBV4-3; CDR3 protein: CASSQKGGYEQYF; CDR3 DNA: TGCGCCAGCAGCCAAAAAGGGGGTTACGAGCAGTACTTC
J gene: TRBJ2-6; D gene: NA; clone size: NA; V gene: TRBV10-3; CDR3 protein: CAIKGEEAGANVLTF; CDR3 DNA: TGTGCCATCAAGGGGGAAGAGGCTGGGGCCAACGTCCTGACTTTC
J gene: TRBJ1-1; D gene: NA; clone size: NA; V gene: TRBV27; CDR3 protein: CASSLGGPMNTEAFF; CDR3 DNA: TGTGCCAGCAGTTTAGGGGGTCCCATGAACACTGAAGCTTTCTTT
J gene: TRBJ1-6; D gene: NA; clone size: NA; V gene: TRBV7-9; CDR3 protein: CASSRDNSPLHF; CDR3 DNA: TGTGCCAGCAGCCGGGATAATTCACCCCTCCACTTT